Listed below are T cell receptor beta chains from one sample, sequenced in a study of blood T cells in healthy people across ages. TCRdb fed the 5' RACE reads into MiXCR, producing one record per CDR3 protein. This sample yields 600,000 or so distinct CDR3 sequences, of which 25% to 35% are seen a single time; more than 15% belongs to the top ten. Material for sequencing was blood. These receptors were taken from a woman of 80 years or more in good health. The CDR3 runs from the conserved cysteine through the conserved F or W. The D gene is left open where the match is weak. The size field is filled for only some rows; it gives once, few, many or a size class.

V gene	clone size	J gene	D gene	CDR3 DNA	CDR3 protein
TRBV20-1	many	TRBJ2-3	TRBD1	TGCAGTGCTATCCCACAGGGGCAGGCAGATACGCAGTATTTT	CSAIPQGQADTQYF
TRBV20-1	NA	TRBJ2-1	TRBD2	TGCAGTGTTCTCCGTCCAAGCGGGGGAAACAATGAGCAGTTCTTC	CSVLRPSGGNNEQFF
TRBV30	NA	TRBJ1-1	NA	TGTGCCTGGAGCCCTGGGATTCGGACTGAAGCTTTCTTT	CAWSPGIRTEAFF
TRBV20-1	many	TRBJ2-5	TRBD2	TGCAGTGCTAGTACTAGCGGGGGGGTGGAGACCCAGTACTTC	CSASTSGGVETQYF
TRBV4-1	many	TRBJ2-3	TRBD2	TGCGCCAGCAGCCGGGGACTAGCGAGCACAGATACGCAGTATTTT	CASSRGLASTDTQYF
TRBV12-3/TRBV12-4	NA	TRBJ2-3	TRBD1	TGTGCCGGCAGTTTGCAGGGGGTAAGGGCAGATACGCAGTATTTT	CAGSLQGVRADTQYF
TRBV7-2	many	TRBJ2-1	TRBD2	TGTGCCAGCAGCTCGAGACGGGGGGGCCGACACAATGAGCAGTTCTTC	CASSSRRGGRHNEQFF
TRBV27	NA	TRBJ2-2	TRBD1	TGTGCCAGCAGTCTCCTAATGGACAGGTCTATGACCGGGGAGCTGGTTTTT	CASSLLMDRSMTGELVF
TRBV7-2	NA	TRBJ2-1	NA	TGTGCCAGCAGATTGGCGGCAGCTCTTGAGCAGTTCTTC	CASRLAAALEQFF
TRBV27	many	TRBJ1-2	TRBD1	TGTGCCAGCAGTCCGCTCTTTACAGGGGGCAGCTATGGCTACACCTTC	CASSPLFTGGSYGYTF
TRBV18	many	TRBJ2-3	TRBD2	TGTGCCAGCTCACCTACTAGCGGGACGCGGGATACGCAGTATTTT	CASSPTSGTRDTQYF
TRBV7-2	many	TRBJ2-7	TRBD1	TGTGCCAGCAGCCGTCTAGGGGACAGTTTCTACGAGCAGTACTTC	CASSRLGDSFYEQYF
TRBV7-2	many	TRBJ2-7	TRBD2	TGTGCCAGCAGCCTACAACTAGCGCGGTACGAGCAGTACTTC	CASSLQLARYEQYF
TRBV7-9	NA	TRBJ2-1	NA	TGTGCCAGCAGCTTAGTGACCTATCTCGACAGGCGGGTGTTCTTC	CASSLVTYLDRRVFF
TRBV27	many	TRBJ2-3	NA	TGTGCCAGCAGTTTGGATTCCACGCGGTATTTT	CASSLDSTRYF
TRBV12-3/TRBV12-4	many	TRBJ1-5	NA	TGTGCCAGCAGTTGGAGGGGGGCGGATCAGCCCCAGCATTTT	CASSWRGADQPQHF
TRBV7-8	NA	TRBJ2-1	TRBD2	TGTGCCAGCAGCTTACCGGGACTAGCGGGCGATGAGCAGTTCTTC	CASSLPGLAGDEQFF
TRBV20-1	many	TRBJ2-1	NA	TGCAGTGCTAGAGATCGGCTGGCCGCATGGAATGAGCAGTTCTTC	CSARDRLAAWNEQFF
TRBV7-2	NA	TRBJ1-2	NA	TGTGCCAGCAGCCGGGGGCCGGCGGGCTATGGCTACACCTTC	CASSRGPAGYGYTF
TRBV5-1	many	TRBJ2-4	NA	TGCGCCAGCAGCGACCCGGAACTAGCCAAAAACATTCAGTACTTC	CASSDPELAKNIQYF
TRBV6-6	NA	TRBJ1-5	TRBD1	TGTGCCAGCAGCTCCGACAGGGGTTCCCCCCGGCCCCAGCATTTT	CASSSDRGSPRPQHF
TRBV25-1	many	TRBJ2-1	NA	TGTGCCAGCAGTGACTTGGGGGGGCTCATTTACAATGAGCAGTTCTTC	CASSDLGGLIYNEQFF
TRBV20-1	NA	TRBJ1-5	NA	TGCAGTGCTAGACCTCGTGGGGACAATCAGCCCCAGCATTTT	CSARPRGDNQPQHF
TRBV6-5	NA	TRBJ2-1	NA	TGTGCCAGCGGACGGGGAACTACCGGCCGACCTGAGCAGTTCTTC	CASGRGTTGRPEQFF
TRBV7-9	NA	TRBJ2-1	NA	TGTGCCAGCAGCTCCGCGGGGTCCAATGAGCAGTTCTTC	CASSSAGSNEQFF
TRBV4-1	NA	TRBJ1-2	NA	TGCGCCAGCAGCCAAGCGGGGTCTAACTATGACTACATCTTC	CASSQAGSNYDYIF
TRBV3-1	many	TRBJ2-1	NA	TGTGCCAGCAGCCAAGACGGGGGAAGGCCGTACAATGAGCAGTTCTTC	CASSQDGGRPYNEQFF
TRBV30	many	TRBJ1-1	TRBD1	TGTGCCTGCCCCGGGACAGGGAAGATTGAAGCTTTCTTT	CACPGTGKIEAFF
TRBV6-2/TRBV6-3	many	TRBJ2-1	NA	TGTGCCATTCGACAGGAAAATGAGCAGTTCTTC	CAIRQENEQFF
TRBV7-2	many	TRBJ2-4	NA	TGTGCCAGCAGCACTCGAGGGGTAGCCAAAAACATTCAGTACTTC	CASSTRGVAKNIQYF
TRBV7-2	many	TRBJ2-7	NA	TGTGCCAGCAGCTTAGTGGTACAGGGAGGGAGCGAGCAGTACTTC	CASSLVVQGGSEQYF
TRBV29-1	NA	TRBJ2-3	NA	TGCAGCGTTGAGGTCCCCAGGGCGTGGGATACGCAGTATTTT	CSVEVPRAWDTQYF
TRBV7-2	NA	TRBJ2-3	NA	TGTGCCAGCAGCTCTCGGGACTTCACAGATACGCAGTATTTT	CASSSRDFTDTQYF
TRBV18	NA	TRBJ1-2	NA	TGTGCCAGCTCACTCGACCTTGCCGATGGCTACACCTTC	CASSLDLADGYTF
TRBV20-1	many	TRBJ1-2	TRBD1	TGCAGTGCTAGAGCCGACAGGGGGTTGGGTGGCTACACCTTC	CSARADRGLGGYTF
TRBV19	NA	TRBJ2-1	TRBD2	TGTGCCAGTAGTCGAGGCGGGGGAGCCTCCTACAATGAGCAGTTCTTC	CASSRGGGASYNEQFF
TRBV4-2	many	TRBJ1-6	NA	TGTGCCAGCAGCCGGGACACCGGGGACCCTGGGTCCTATAATTCACCCCTCCACTTT	CASSRDTGDPGSYNSPLHF
TRBV6-5	many	TRBJ2-1	NA	TGTGCCAGCAGTTACTCCGGTGTGGGACGGGAGCAGTTCTTC	CASSYSGVGREQFF
TRBV28	NA	TRBJ1-6	TRBD1	TGTGCCAGCATTAGGACAGGGCAAAATAATTCACCCCTCCACTTT	CASIRTGQNNSPLHF
TRBV6-2/TRBV6-3	NA	TRBJ1-2	TRBD1	TGTGCCAGCAGAAAGGGACAGACTAACTATGGCTACACCTTC	CASRKGQTNYGYTF